What follows are 27 T cell receptor beta chains derived from one specimen sequenced in a study of monozygotic twins with inflammatory bowel disease. TCRdb reprocessed the 5' RACE reads and reports one entry per CDR3 protein, with no DNA. Its listing shows over 130,000 distinct CDR3 sequences. The material sequenced was blood. These receptors were taken from a human donor with ulcerative colitis or Crohn's disease, or a healthy co-twin of an affected twin (not recorded which).

The chain links TRBV5-6 to TRBJ2-7. Germline loops: CDR1 SGHDT, CDR2 YYEEEE. The CDR3 is made up of 13 amino acids. The chain's CDR3 is CASSRTVFYEQYF.

The chain has TRBV20-1 and TRBJ2-7; absent DNA, TCRdb's TRBD1 call cannot be checked. The CDR3 runs 12 residues. Per the germline V gene, CDR1 is DFQATT and CDR2 is SNEGSKA (reference sequence). CDR3 sequence: CSALRGEYEQYF.

V is TRBV20-1 and J is TRBJ1-3; the D call from TCRdb, TRBD1, cannot be confirmed without DNA. Germline CDR1 DFQATT, CDR2 SNEGSKA (reference sequence). This CDR3 comprises 16 residues. The CDR3 sequence is CSATPLGAYSGNTIYF.

The rearrangement joins TRBV20-1 to TRBJ2-7; lacking DNA, the TRBD2 call made by TCRdb goes unchecked. CDR1 is DFQATT and CDR2 is SNEGSKA in the germline V gene (reference sequence). This CDR3 has 17 amino acids. The CDR3 reads CSARSPREGLLSYEQYF.

V and J are TRBV5-1 and TRBJ2-1; TCRdb's assignment of TRBD1 cannot be checked, as there is no DNA. The CDR3 length is 15 residues. CDR1 and CDR2 from the germline V gene are SGHRS and YFSETQ. The chain's CDR3 is CASSLTGGHYNEQFF. The whole variable domain, filled in from reference TRBV5-1 and TRBJ2-1, reads KAGVTQTPRYLIKTRGQQVTLSCSPISGHRSVSWYQQTPGQGLQFLFEYFSETQRNKGNFPGRFSGRQFSNSRSEMNVSTLELGDSALYLCASSLTGGHYNEQFFGPGTRLTVL.

The chain recombines TRBV5-4 with TRBJ2-7; the D call from TCRdb, TRBD2, cannot be confirmed without DNA. CDR3 size: 14 residues. The germline V gene has CDR1 SGHNT and CDR2 YYREEE (reference sequence). The CDR3: CASSLAGGGHEQYF.

The CDR3 protein is CASSFDRGVNHREQFF. This chain uses TRBV5-1 with TRBJ2-1; TCRdb names TRBD1, which stays unverified in the absence of DNA. Per germline, CDR1 SGHRS and CDR2 YFSETQ. The CDR3 sequence is 16 residues long.

The chain joins TRBV7-3 to TRBJ1-4; TCRdb outputs TRBD1, but without DNA this stays unchecked. CDR1 is SGHTA, CDR2 FQGTGA, per germline. The CDR3 sequence is 13 residues long. CDR3 region: CASSVGQGSKLFF.

This chain connects TRBV12-1 to TRBJ2-7; absent DNA, TCRdb's TRBD2 call cannot be checked. TRBV12-1 constitutes a pseudogene. The length of the CDR3 is 11 residues. CDR3 amino acids: CASSPKREQYF.

The chain employs TRBV19 and TRBJ1-2. The CDR3 is made up of 12 amino acids. Looked up from germline, CDR1 is LNHDA and CDR2 is SQIVND (reference sequence). The CDR3 spells CASSFYTYGYTF.

The chain has TRBV5-1 and TRBJ1-3. The CDR3 contains 15 residues. The germline V gene encodes CDR1 SGHRS and CDR2 YFSETQ. The CDR3 region is CASSLVAGPGNTIYF.

The chain is built from TRBV11-2 and TRBJ2-7; TCRdb gives TRBD1 as the D gene, but with no DNA this cannot be confirmed. The CDR3 extends over 15 amino acids. The V gene's germline CDR1 is SGHAT and CDR2 FQNNGV. CDR3 loop: CASSLDLGAGYEQYF.

This chain uses TRBV5-1 with TRBJ1-1. This CDR3 is 12 amino acids long. Germline assignment: CDR1 SGHRS and CDR2 YFSETQ. CDR3 sequence reads: CASSFSGGKAFF.

The chain is built from TRBV4-3 and TRBJ1-3; TCRdb gives TRBD1 as the D gene, but with no DNA this cannot be confirmed. This CDR3 has 16 amino acids. The V gene's germline CDR1 is LGHNA and CDR2 YSLEER. The CDR3 spells CASSPSDRGHGNTIYF.

CDR3 protein: CSASRAGIAKNIQYF. The gene calls are TRBV20-1 and TRBJ2-4; TCRdb gives TRBD1 as the D gene, but with no DNA this cannot be confirmed. Germline values: CDR1 DFQATT, CDR2 SNEGSKA (reference sequence). This CDR3 has 15 residues.

This rearrangement joins TRBV20-1 to TRBJ1-1; TCRdb designates TRBD1, a call that cannot be tested without DNA. The germline V gene has CDR1 DFQATT and CDR2 SNEGSKA (reference sequence). This CDR3 region has 16 residues. CDR3 amino acids: CSARGGQGGQDTEAFF.

V gene TRBV7-2 combines with J gene TRBJ1-5; TCRdb outputs TRBD1, but without DNA this stays unchecked. The CDR3 sequence is 16 residues long. Germline V CDR1 and CDR2: SGHTA, FQGNSA. CDR3 sequence reads: CASSRAGTYSNQPQHF.

This sequence joins TRBV6-2 or TRBV6-3 and TRBJ2-2. There are 16 residues in the CDR3. CDR1 and CDR2 (germline): MNHEY, SVGEGT. CDR3 residues: CASSYNGEGVTGELFF.

The rearrangement links TRBV7-2 to TRBJ2-2; TCRdb's D gene call, TRBD1, goes unchecked for lack of DNA. This CDR3 has 17 residues. The germline V gene encodes CDR1 SGHTA and CDR2 FQGNSA. This CDR3 reads CASTQLGGLGFNGELFF.

The rearrangement joins TRBV20-1 to TRBJ2-1; the TCRdb D gene call, TRBD1, has no DNA to confirm it. In germline, CDR1 is DFQATT, CDR2 SNEGSKA (reference sequence). The CDR3 is 15 residues long. The CDR3 reads CSARQTEGSYNEQFF.

V usage is TRBV4-2 and J usage is TRBJ2-5; the TCRdb call, TRBD1, lacks DNA for checking. CDR1 and CDR2 from the germline V gene are LGHNA and YNFKEQ. The CDR3 length is 12 residues. CDR3 residues: CASSQGGETQYF.

The chain uses TRBV7-3 and TRBJ2-1; checking the TCRdb D call of TRBD2 is not possible without DNA. The CDR3 is 16 amino acids. The germline gives CDR1 SGHTA, CDR2 FQGTGA. CDR3 residues: CASSPNSGGARNEQFF.

This chain links TRBV5-1 with TRBJ1-1; TCRdb's D gene call, TRBD1, goes unchecked for lack of DNA. Germline V lookup: CDR1 SGHRS, CDR2 YFSETQ. The CDR3 loop spans 12 amino acids. CDR3: CASRDTGGEAFF.

The chain is built from TRBV18 and TRBJ2-7. This CDR3 is 13 amino acids long. Per germline, CDR1 KGHSH and CDR2 LQKENI. CDR3 amino acids: CASSPPDTYEQYF.

The chain combines TRBV18 with TRBJ2-1; TCRdb names TRBD2, which stays unverified in the absence of DNA. The CDR3 extends over 15 amino acids. Germline V gene data show CDR1 as KGHSH and CDR2 as LQKENI. This chain's CDR3 is CASSPLATIYNEQFF.

The chain links TRBV18 to TRBJ1-1. Germline V gene lookup returns CDR1 KGHSH and CDR2 LQKENI. The CDR3 is made up of 14 amino acids. This chain's CDR3 is CASSNLDTNTEAFF.

The V gene is TRBV20-1, the J gene TRBJ1-6; TCRdb proposes TRBD1, but this gene call is untestable without DNA. The CDR3 totals 15 residues. The germline CDR1 and CDR2 sequences are DFQATT and SNEGSKA (reference sequence). The CDR3 spells CSASLGGWGNSPLHF.